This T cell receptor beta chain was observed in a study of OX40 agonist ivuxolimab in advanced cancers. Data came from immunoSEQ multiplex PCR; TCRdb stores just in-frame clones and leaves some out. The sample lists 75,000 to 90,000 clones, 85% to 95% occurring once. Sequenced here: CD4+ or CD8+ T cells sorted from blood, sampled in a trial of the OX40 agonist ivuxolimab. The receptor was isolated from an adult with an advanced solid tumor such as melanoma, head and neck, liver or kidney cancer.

The CDR3 is CASSSGGFLETQYF. The CDR3 nucleotides are TGCGCCAGCAGCTCAGGGGGATTTTTGGAGACCCAGTACTTC. The chain carries TRBV5-1 and TRBJ2-5, with 7 bases fitting TRBD1. This CDR3 is 14 amino acids long. The trim removed 3 bases at V and 5 bases at J, leaving 7 bases unmatched. Germline V gives CDR1 SGHRS, CDR2 YFSETQ.